One sample yielded the 5 T cell receptor beta chains listed below, sequenced in a study of blood T cells in healthy people across ages (dated by TCRdb to between 2014 and 2017). The library was generated by 5' RACE. Instrument used: Illumina HiSeq 2500. A second PCR of about 6 to 11 cycles was run with a J-beta primer mix and a sample-barcoded 5' primer. The raw public data were reprocessed by TCRdb itself: fastp quality trimming at Q25, MiXCR clonotype calling, in-frame beta chains only. Identical CDR3 proteins give one entry, which carries the most common genes and DNA. Here the sample has hundreds of thousands of distinct CDR3 sequences; 24% occur a single time. The ten largest clones take up roughly 9.4% of the sample. The sample was also linked to a second study, of T cells of mothers and their children.

Material: blood. These receptors all come from a boy aged 5-17 years in good health.

CDR3 region: CASRMTANTEAFF. As DNA, the CDR3 is TGTGCCAGCAGGATGACCGCTAACACTGAAGCTTTCTTT. This rearrangement joins TRBV12-3 or TRBV12-4 to TRBJ1-1; D call uncertain. With 6 bases removed from V and 2 bases from J, the gap between germline ends came to 10 bases. CDR3 length: 13 residues.

The chain couples TRBV29-1 to TRBJ2-1; 9 nucleotides match TRBD1. The J call is uncertain, as TRBJ2-7 better fits the DNA end. The CDR3 consists of 14 residues. The germline CDR1 and CDR2 sequences are SQVTM and ANQGSEA. The CDR3 DNA reads as TGCAGCGCTGATACGGGGGACAGGGACTACGAGCAGTACTTC. Its translation is CSADTGDRDYEQYF.

The genes are TRBV7-9 and TRBJ2-1, with a tentative D call TRBD2 (6 bases). This CDR3 has 17 residues. V lost 2 bases and J lost 6, with 20 bases in between. From germline, CDR1 is SEHNR and CDR2 FQNEAQ (reference sequence). CDR3 sequence (DNA): TGTGCCAGCAGCTTAAGGTCGGGAGTAGCGCGGAGCAATGAGCAGTTCTTC. It is translated as CASSLRSGVARSNEQFF.

This clonotype was picked up many times. The chain combines TRBV7-9 with TRBJ2-4; no reliable D call. The germline gives CDR1 SEHNR, CDR2 FQNEAQ (reference sequence). CDR3 length: 13 residues. Deletions cut 3 bases from V and 8 bases from J, with 11 bases between. CDR3 sequence: CASSFGPQDIQYF. The CDR3 region has the DNA TGTGCCAGCAGCTTCGGACCCCAGGACATTCAGTACTTC. Full variable domain (rest looked up from reference TRBV7-9 and TRBJ2-4): DTGVSQNPRHKITKRGQNVTFRCDPISEHNRLYWYRQTLGQGPEFLTYFQNEAQLEKSRLLSDRFSAERPKGSFSTLEIQRTEQGDSAMYLCASSFGPQDIQYFGAGTRLSVL.

This sequence joins TRBV7-9 and TRBJ2-5; 7 nucleotides match TRBD2. The V gene's germline CDR1 is SEHNR and CDR2 FQNEAQ (reference sequence). This CDR3 contains 15 residues. The ends lost 5 bases at V and 5 bases at J; junction bases unmatched: 11. The DNA for the CDR3 is TGTGCCAGCAGCAGCGTCGGCGGGAGCGTGGAGACCCAGTACTTC. Amino acids: CASSSVGGSVETQYF.